This is a list of T cell receptor beta chains from one sample in a study of T cells in Graves' hyperthyroidism and ophthalmopathy. TCRdb reprocessed the multiplex PCR reads via MiXCR and lists one record per CDR3 protein. The sample shows approximately 400,000 distinct CDR3 sequences, over 12% of them seen only once. Input material: blood. The receptors here all came from a man aged 50 or older with Graves' ophthalmopathy. CDR3s include the opening cysteine and the closing phenylalanine or tryptophan. D genes are given only for firm matches. For some rows the clone size is stated as once, few or many, or as a class when expanded; others skip it.

>TRBJ1-4|-|many|TRBV7-8
CASSLSWDEKLFF
TGTGCCAGCAGCTTATCGTGGGATGAAAAACTGTTTTTT
>TRBJ2-5|-|many|TRBV2
CASNQGRGNQETQYF
TGTGCCAGCAATCAGGGACGGGGTAACCAAGAGACCCAGTACTTC
>TRBJ1-2|-|few|TRBV27
CASSSGAPGLYGYTF
TGTGCCAGCAGCTCTGGAGCCCCCGGGTTGTATGGCTACACCTTC
>TRBJ2-7|-|few|TRBV27
CASSLSKPGFGEQYF
TGTGCCAGCAGTTTATCAAAGCCGGGATTTGGCGAGCAGTACTTC
>TRBJ1-4|-|-|TRBV18
CASSLGPDEKLFF
TGTGCCAGCTCACTTGGCCCTGATGAAAAACTGTTTTTT
>TRBJ2-2|-|-|TRBV29-1
CSVRGEIRTGELFF
TGCAGCGTCCGAGGGGAGATTCGGACTGGGGAGCTGTTTTTT
>TRBJ2-3|TRBD1|many|TRBV18
CASSLGTATDTQYF
TGTGCCAGCTCCCTCGGGACAGCAACAGATACGCAGTATTTT
>TRBJ2-7|TRBD2|-|TRBV9
CASSAQHALAGEGSGEQYF
TGTGCCAGCAGCGCACAACATGCCCTAGCGGGAGAGGGATCGGGCGAGCAGTACTTC
>TRBJ2-3|-|few|TRBV28
CASSTPAGLVGTDTQYF
TGTGCCAGCAGCACACCCGCTGGTCTAGTAGGCACAGATACGCAGTATTTT
>TRBJ2-1|TRBD1|many|TRBV30
CAWIGTGHNEQFF
TGTGCCTGGATAGGGACAGGTCACAATGAGCAGTTCTTC
>TRBJ2-3|-|many|TRBV20-1
CSARDGYRHSTDTQYF
TGCAGTGCTAGAGATGGTTACAGGCACTCGACAGATACGCAGTATTTT
>TRBJ1-1|-|many|TRBV9
CASSVGEVMNTEAFF
TGTGCCAGCAGCGTAGGTGAGGTGATGAACACTGAAGCTTTCTTT
>TRBJ2-2|TRBD2|-|TRBV4-1
CASSREPRLAVNTGELFF
TGCGCCAGCAGCCGAGAGCCCCGACTAGCGGTAAACACCGGGGAGCTGTTTTTT
>TRBJ2-7|TRBD1|-|TRBV29-1
CSAEGTGENYNEQYF
TGCAGCGCTGAAGGGACAGGGGAGAACTACAATGAGCAGTACTTC
>TRBJ2-7|-|-|TRBV6-1
CASSEARRTGPSYEQYF
TGTGCCAGCAGTGAAGCCCGAAGGACGGGACCCTCCTACGAGCAGTACTTC
>TRBJ2-1|TRBD2|-|TRBV29-1
CSVEGIAGRNEQFF
TGCAGCGTTGAAGGAATAGCGGGAAGGAATGAGCAGTTCTTC
>TRBJ2-5|-|many|TRBV13
CASSFQEGTQYF
TGTGCCAGCAGCTTTCAGGAAGGTACCCAGTACTTC
>TRBJ2-5|TRBD1|few|TRBV24-1
CATSDPTGSGKETQYF
TGTGCCACCAGTGACCCGACAGGGTCCGGGAAAGAGACCCAGTACTTC
>TRBJ2-1|TRBD2|many|TRBV24-1
CATSDPSSGSRNEQFF
TGTGCCACCAGTGATCCATCTAGCGGGAGTAGGAATGAGCAGTTCTTC
>TRBJ2-1|-|many|TRBV7-9
CASSFREQFF
TGTGCCAGCAGCTTCCGTGAGCAGTTCTTC
>TRBJ2-5|-|-|TRBV29-1
CSVEALQETQYF
TGCAGCGTTGAAGCCCTCCAAGAGACCCAGTACTTC
>TRBJ2-3|-|many|TRBV7-2
CASSLTPTDTQYF
TGTGCCAGCAGCTTAACTCCCACAGATACGCAGTATTTT
>TRBJ2-2|-|-|TRBV6-6
CASSYSSPDASPGELFF
TGTGCCAGCAGTTACTCGAGCCCGGACGCTAGCCCCGGGGAGCTGTTTTTT
>TRBJ1-1|-|-|TRBV6-5
CASSYSLGLNTEAFF
TGTGCCAGCAGTTACTCGCTGGGTCTGAACACTGAAGCTTTCTTT
>TRBJ1-2|-|-|TRBV11-2
CASSSVKGGPGYGYTF
TGTGCCAGCAGCTCAGTCAAGGGGGGGCCTGGCTATGGCTACACCTTC
>TRBJ1-5|-|-|TRBV20-1
CSARVIDQPQHF
TGCAGTGCTAGAGTCATAGATCAGCCCCAGCATTTT
>TRBJ2-7|TRBD1|-|TRBV9
CASSDRDSSYGQYF
TGTGCCAGCAGCGACCGGGACAGCTCCTACGGGCAGTACTTC
>TRBJ2-1|TRBD2|many|TRBV28
CASSLWSSGIDNEQFF
TGTGCCAGCAGTTTATGGTCTAGCGGGATCGACAATGAGCAGTTCTTC
>TRBJ2-7|TRBD2|many|TRBV2
CASTKGLAELYEQYF
TGTGCCAGCACCAAGGGACTAGCGGAGCTCTACGAGCAGTACTTC
>TRBJ2-7|TRBD2|many|TRBV20-1
CSATSGSVYEQYF
TGCAGTGCCACGAGCGGGAGTGTGTACGAGCAGTACTTC
>TRBJ2-7|TRBD1|many|TRBV5-6
CASSSLPTGGIYEQYF
TGTGCCAGCAGCTCGCTACCGACAGGGGGCATCTACGAGCAGTACTTC
>TRBJ1-5|-|-|TRBV6-2/TRBV6-3
CASSYSIRQPQRF
TGTGCCAGCAGTTACTCGATCCGCCAGCCCCAGCGTTTT
>TRBJ2-7|TRBD2|few|TRBV18
CASSQGLATYEQYF
TGTGCCAGCTCACAGGGACTAGCTACCTACGAGCAGTACTTC
>TRBJ2-1|-|many|TRBV7-2
CASSLTVYNEQFF
TGTGCCAGCAGCTTAACAGTATACAATGAGCAGTTCTTC
>TRBJ2-5|TRBD2|many|TRBV20-1
CSARSSSGTYTVQETQYF
TGCAGTGCTAGGTCCTCTAGCGGGACCTATACGGTACAAGAGACCCAGTACTTC
>TRBJ1-2|TRBD1|-|TRBV19
CASRSGTVYGYTF
TGTGCCAGTAGATCCGGGACAGTCTATGGCTACACCTTC
>TRBJ2-7|-|many|TRBV6-2/TRBV6-3
CASTLNTQVRPGEQYF
TGTGCCAGCACCCTAAACACTCAGGTCAGACCCGGCGAGCAGTACTTC
>TRBJ2-4|-|many|TRBV6-1
CASCANLGDIQYF
TGTGCCAGCTGCGCAAACCTGGGGGACATTCAGTACTTC
>TRBJ2-1|TRBD2|-|TRBV4-2
CASSQDGTSGQFF
TGTGCCAGCAGCCAAGATGGGACTAGCGGGCAGTTCTTC
>TRBJ1-2|TRBD1|many|TRBV27
CASSFPGGGYTF
TGTGCCAGCAGTTTCCCAGGGGGTGGCTACACCTTC
>TRBJ2-2|-|few|TRBV12-3/TRBV12-4
CASSSKGAGELFF
TGTGCCAGCAGTTCCAAGGGGGCCGGGGAGCTGTTTTTT
>TRBJ2-7|TRBD2|few|TRBV6-1
CASSRTGTSLYEQYF
TGTGCCAGCAGCCGAACCGGGACTAGCCTGTACGAGCAGTACTTC
>TRBJ1-1|-|many|TRBV27
CASSLLAENTEAFF
TGTGCCAGCAGTTTATTGGCAGAGAACACTGAAGCTTTCTTT
>TRBJ1-1|TRBD1|-|TRBV9
CASSVGQGGSAFF
TGTGCCAGCAGCGTGGGACAGGGGGGTTCAGCTTTCTTT
>TRBJ2-7|-|-|TRBV6-1
CASSRRAVGGSSYEQYF
TGTGCCAGCAGTCGGAGGGCCGTCGGGGGAAGCTCCTACGAGCAGTACTTC
>TRBJ2-1|TRBD2|many|TRBV7-2
CASSSHRRETSYNEQFF
TGTGCCAGCAGCTCCCATAGGCGGGAGACCTCCTACAATGAGCAGTTCTTC
>TRBJ2-2|-|-|TRBV13
CASTPGPGELFF
TGTGCCAGCACCCCGGGTCCCGGGGAGCTGTTTTTT
>TRBJ1-3|-|few|TRBV7-8
CASSLVVGSGNTIYF
TGTGCCAGCAGCTTAGTGGTCGGCTCTGGAAACACCATATATTTT
>TRBJ2-3|-|many|TRBV5-6
CASRTGSTDTQYF
TGTGCCAGCAGAACAGGGAGTACAGATACGCAGTATTTT
>TRBJ2-1|TRBD2|many|TRBV19
CASSIGTSGIYNEQFF
TGTGCCAGTAGTATAGGGACTAGCGGGATCTACAATGAGCAGTTCTTC
>TRBJ2-5|-|-|TRBV5-1
CASSPAVRETQYF
TGCGCCAGCAGCCCGGCTGTGCGAGAGACCCAGTACTTC
>TRBJ2-2|-|-|TRBV6-1
CASRPGVASGELFF
TGTGCCAGCAGACCGGGTGTAGCAAGCGGGGAGCTGTTTTTT
>TRBJ1-1|-|-|TRBV19
CASSTNHLAFF
TGTGCCAGTAGTACGAACCACTTGGCTTTCTTT
>TRBJ1-4|TRBD1|many|TRBV29-1
CSALRDRGKLFF
TGCAGCGCTTTGCGGGACAGGGGAAAACTGTTTTTT
>TRBJ1-4|-|-|TRBV4-1
CASSHALLSRAATNEKLFF
TGCGCCAGCAGCCATGCACTTCTTTCACGGGCCGCAACTAATGAAAAACTGTTTTTT